This T cell receptor (beta chain) was retrieved from a study of blood T cells in healthy people across ages. Study results and limitations: Calculation of diversity from one million T cells yielded estimates considered to be underestimates. Significant beta diversity loss was already apparent by age approximately 40, declining roughly linearly.

Every donor provided 7.5 to 10 milliliters of peripheral blood. Of note for this clonotype: Its target is not known.

A sample-barcoded 5' primer and a J-beta primer mix were used in a second PCR of roughly 7 to 12 cycles. Via MiXCR, TCRdb re-called the 5' RACE reads, giving one row per CDR3 protein. This sample yields about a million distinct CDR3 sequences, of which roughly 51% are seen a single time; 20% to 25% belongs to the top ten. The sequencing input was blood. This sequence originates from a woman in her sixties or seventies in good health.

The CDR3 spells CASSLWYKRDNEQFF. The CDR3 DNA is TGTGCCAGCAGTTTATGGTATAAGCGGGACAATGAGCAGTTCTTC. The gene calls are TRBV27 and TRBJ2-1; D is perhaps TRBD2 (6 bases). Germline V gene data show CDR1 as MNHEY and CDR2 as SMNVEV (reference sequence). The germline V and J ends were trimmed by 1 base and 5 bases, with 12 bases remaining between them. This CDR3 has 15 amino acids.